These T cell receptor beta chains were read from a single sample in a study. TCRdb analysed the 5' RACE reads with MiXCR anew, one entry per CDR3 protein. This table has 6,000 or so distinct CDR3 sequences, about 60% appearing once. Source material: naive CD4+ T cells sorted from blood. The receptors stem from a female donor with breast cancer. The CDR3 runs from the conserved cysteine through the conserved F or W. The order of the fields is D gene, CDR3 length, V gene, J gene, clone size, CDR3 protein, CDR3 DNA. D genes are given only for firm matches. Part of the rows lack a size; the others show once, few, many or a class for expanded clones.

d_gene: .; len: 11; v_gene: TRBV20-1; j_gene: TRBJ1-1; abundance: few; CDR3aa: CRGHLNTEAFF; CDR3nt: TGCAGGGGTCACCTGAACACTGAAGCTTTCTTT
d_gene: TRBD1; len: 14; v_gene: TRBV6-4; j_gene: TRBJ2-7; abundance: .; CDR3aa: CASSERDRAYEQYF; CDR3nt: TGTGCCAGCAGTGAAAGGGACAGGGCCTACGAGCAGTACTTC
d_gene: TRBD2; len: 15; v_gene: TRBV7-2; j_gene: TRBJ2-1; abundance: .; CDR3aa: CASSLASGVYNEQFF; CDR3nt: TGTGCCAGCAGCTTAGCCAGCGGGGTCTACAATGAGCAGTTCTTC
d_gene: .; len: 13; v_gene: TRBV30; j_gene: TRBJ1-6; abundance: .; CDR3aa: CACCRVGDSPLHF; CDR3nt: TGTGCCTGCTGCAGGGTCGGGGATTCACCCCTCCACTTT
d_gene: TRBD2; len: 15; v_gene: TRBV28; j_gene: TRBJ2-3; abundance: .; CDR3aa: CASSLFSGSTDTQYF; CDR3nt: TGTGCCAGCAGTTTGTTTAGCGGGAGCACAGATACGCAGTATTTT
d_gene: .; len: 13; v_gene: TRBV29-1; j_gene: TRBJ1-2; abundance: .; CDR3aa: CSVDSPGVYGYTF; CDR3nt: TGCAGCGTTGATTCCCCAGGGGTCTATGGCTACACCTTC
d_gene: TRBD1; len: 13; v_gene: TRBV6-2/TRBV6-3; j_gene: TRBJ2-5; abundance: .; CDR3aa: CASSYSRQGQAYF; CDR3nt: TGTGCCAGCAGTTACTCGAGACAGGGGCAGGCGTACTTC
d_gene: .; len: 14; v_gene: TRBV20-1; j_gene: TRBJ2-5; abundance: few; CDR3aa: CSARETGPQETQYF; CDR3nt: TGCAGTGCTAGAGAAACAGGGCCCCAAGAGACCCAGTACTTC
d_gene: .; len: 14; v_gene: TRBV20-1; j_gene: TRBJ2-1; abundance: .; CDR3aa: CSARPSLAGGEQFF; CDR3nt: TGCAGTGCTAGGCCATCCCTTGCGGGTGGGGAGCAGTTCTTC
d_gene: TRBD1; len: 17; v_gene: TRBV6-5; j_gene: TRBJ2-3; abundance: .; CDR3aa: CASRAPGTGGSTDTQYF; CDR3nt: TGTGCCAGCAGGGCCCCGGGGACAGGGGGCTCCACAGATACGCAGTATTTT
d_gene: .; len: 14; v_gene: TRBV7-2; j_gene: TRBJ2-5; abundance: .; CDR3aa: CASSFQEGAETQYF; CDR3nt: TGTGCCAGCAGCTTTCAAGAGGGTGCGGAGACCCAGTACTTC
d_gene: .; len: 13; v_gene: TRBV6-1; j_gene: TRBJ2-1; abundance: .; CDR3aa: CASSEVDRNEQFF; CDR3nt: TGTGCCAGCAGTGAAGTGGACCGCAATGAGCAGTTCTTC
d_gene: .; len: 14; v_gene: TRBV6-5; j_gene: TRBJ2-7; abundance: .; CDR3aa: CASSYGDSSYEQYF; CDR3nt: TGTGCCAGCAGTTATGGGGACTCCTCCTACGAGCAGTACTTC